The entry that follows covers one T cell receptor beta chain sequence. Its antigen remains unknown. The PCR ran on 60 Vbeta and 13 Jbeta primers. TCRdb's copy holds only in-frame clones and misses some; the assay was immunoSEQ multiplex PCR. This table lists under 130,000 clones. This specimen comes from a study of cytomegalovirus exposure and HLA in healthy donors. Trimming shortened V by 4 bases and J by 2 bases, and 9 bases separated the two germline ends. The CDR3 consists of 13 residues. CDR1 is SGHDT, CDR2 YYEEEE, per germline. Notes on the study in general: Later analysis demonstrated an association between a missense DCLRE1C variant and TCR beta V- and J-gene trimming. Roughly even sequencing depth across donors was the assumption behind the presence/absence analyses.

The TCR comes from a man in his fifties in good health and CMV-seronegative. J is TRBJ1-2 and V is TRBV5-6; D is perhaps TRBD1 (6 bases). Sequenced material: PBMCs. This chain's CDR3 is CASSPGQNYGYTF. The CDR3 DNA reads as TGTGCCAGCAGCCCAGGACAGAACTATGGCTACACCTTC.